One and the same sample provided the 8 T cell receptor beta chains below, sequenced in a study of cytomegalovirus exposure and HLA in healthy donors. 13 Jbeta primers and 60 Vbeta primers were used for the PCR. The table came from immunoSEQ multiplex PCR; TCRdb's copy has only in-frame clones and leaves some out. The repertoire table contains around 110,000 clones. The sample was PBMCs. The receptors shown here come from a man in his forties or fifties in good health and CMV-seropositive.

The genes are TRBV6-1 and TRBJ2-7; TRBD1 agrees at 7 bases. Unmatched junction bases numbered 3, after V lost 0 bases and J lost 1 base. CDR3 length: 15 residues. The germline V gene encodes CDR1 MNHNS and CDR2 SASEGT. CDR3 loop: CASSEAETGSYEQYF. The CDR3 region has the DNA TGTGCCAGCAGTGAAGCTGAGACAGGGTCCTACGAGCAGTACTTC.

The V gene is TRBV7-2, the J gene TRBJ2-2; the D is unclear. Trimming pared 7 bases from V and 3 bases from J, leaving 3 bases between. Germline assignment: CDR1 SGHTA and CDR2 FQGNSA. The CDR3 is 11 residues long. CDR3 DNA sequence: TGTGCCAGCACCTACACCGGGGAGCTGTTTTTT. Protein: CASTYTGELFF.

V and J are TRBV19 and TRBJ2-3; 10 nucleotides match TRBD2. This CDR3 comprises 16 residues. CDR1 is LNHDA, CDR2 SQIVND, per germline (reference sequence). Trimming at V came to 0 bases and at J to 4 bases, leaving 4 bases not matched to a gene. The CDR3 sequence: CASSIDASGGSDTQYF. Here the CDR3 DNA reads TGTGCCAGTAGTATAGACGCTAGCGGGGGTTCAGATACGCAGTATTTT.

The V and J genes are TRBV5-1 and TRBJ2-1; 13 bases agree with TRBD2. Unmatched junction bases numbered 3, after V lost 5 bases and J lost 4 bases. CDR3 length: 15 residues. Germline values: CDR1 SGHRS, CDR2 YFSETQ. CDR3 nucleotides: TGCGCCAGCAGATTACTAGCGGGAGGGTACAATGAGCAGTTCTTC. Encoded protein: CASRLLAGGYNEQFF.

The chain recombines TRBV4-2 with TRBJ1-1, with D unclear. Trimming took off 4 bases at V and 3 bases at J, with 18 bases between the two ends. CDR3 size: 16 residues. Germline loops: CDR1 LGHNA, CDR2 YNFKEQ. CDR3 sequence: CASSLNGPPGDTEAFF. Written as DNA, the CDR3 is TGTGCCAGCAGCCTCAACGGGCCTCCCGGGGACACTGAAGCTTTCTTT.

The V and J genes are TRBV19 and TRBJ2-1; 10 bases agree with TRBD2. V trimming: 4 bases; J trimming: 3 bases; junction bases outside the gene matches: 3. Germline CDR1 reads LNHDA; CDR2 reads SQIVND (reference sequence). There are 15 residues in the CDR3. The CDR3 region has the DNA TGTGCCAGTAGTACCACTAGCGGGGTCTACAATGAGCAGTTCTTC. The encoded protein is CASSTTSGVYNEQFF.

The chain joins TRBV7-2 to TRBJ2-1; 8 bases map to TRBD2. J lost 4 bases, V lost 0 bases, and 14 bases had no gene match. Germline V gene data show CDR1 as SGHTA and CDR2 as FQGNSA. The CDR3 has 19 residues. CDR3 in amino acids: CASSLALGSGTTPYNEQFF. DNA for the CDR3: TGTGCCAGCAGCTTAGCGCTAGGTAGCGGGACTACTCCTTACAATGAGCAGTTCTTC.

The rearrangement uses TRBV5-4 and TRBJ2-7; TRBD1 matches at 8 bases. Germline assignment: CDR1 SGHNT and CDR2 YYREEE (reference sequence). The length of the CDR3 is 13 residues. Unmatched junction bases numbered 6, after V lost 4 bases and J lost 6 bases. CDR3 sequence (DNA): TGTGCCAGCAGCAGGGACAGGCAAGGCGAGCAGTACTTC. It codes for CASSRDRQGEQYF.